Listed here are 20 T cell receptor beta chains from one sample, sequenced in a study of shared clonotypes between healthy human individuals (dated by TCRdb to 2018 to 2020). CD8 naive samples were obtained by positive selection for CCR7 among CD45RO-negative cells, yielding a CD45RA+CCR7+ population from which TemRA cells were excluded. Library method: the immunoSEQ multiplex PCR assay. Drawn from immuneACCESS, this table holds only the in-frame rearrangements with V and J called that TCRdb kept. Clones are partly lost; checked studies trace under half to an unresolved V gene and leave the rest unexplained. This sample has under 600,000 clones in its table, and 98% of those were observed once. The ten top clones hold more than 0.3% of the sample. Source material: naive CD8+ T cells sorted from blood. The sample's cell subset or site, from its label and the paper: CD45RA+CCR7+. The receptors come from a man under 40 in good health.

This chain joins TRBV27 and TRBJ2-7, with 8 bases fitting TRBD2. The J segment lost 7 bases and the V segment lost 4 bases, leaving 12 bases of the junction unmatched. The CDR3 has 15 amino acids. The germline V gene has CDR1 MNHEY and CDR2 SMNVEV (reference sequence). In nucleotides, the CDR3 is TGTGCCAGCAGTTCCCCCAGTCGGGAGGGCCATGAGCAGTACTTC. It specifies CASSSPSREGHEQYF.

This chain links TRBV5-4 with TRBJ2-7; 10 nucleotides agree with TRBD1. CDR3 size: 14 residues. V trimming: 3 bases; J trimming: 2 bases; junction bases outside the gene matches: 2. Germline-derived CDR1 and CDR2 are SGHNT and YYREEE (reference sequence). The CDR3 loop reads CASSSGTGAYEQYF. The CDR3, as DNA: TGTGCCAGCAGCTCCGGGACAGGGGCCTACGAGCAGTACTTC.

The chain combines TRBV5-8 with TRBJ2-7; D may be TRBD1 or TRBD2 (5 bases each). V lost 4 bases, J lost 9 bases, and 20 bases lay in between. CDR1 and CDR2 (germline): SGHTS, YDEGEE. This CDR3 is built from 14 residues. The CDR3 loop reads CASSVLAPHGAQYF. In DNA, the CDR3 is TGTGCCAGCAGCGTCCTAGCACCACACGGGGCGCAGTACTTC.

This chain connects TRBV5-1 to TRBJ1-5, with D tentatively TRBD1 (5 bases). The germline CDR1 and CDR2 sequences are SGHRS and YFSETQ. There are 14 residues in the CDR3. V gave up 4 bases and J gave up 6 bases, with 14 bases separating them. Here the CDR3 reads CASSPDSYSQPQHF. In nucleotides, the CDR3 is TGCGCCAGCAGCCCAGACAGTTATAGTCAGCCCCAGCATTTT. Full variable domain (missing parts from reference TRBV5-1 and TRBJ1-5): KAGVTQTPRYLIKTRGQQVTLSCSPISGHRSVSWYQQTPGQGLQFLFEYFSETQRNKGNFPGRFSGRQFSNSRSEMNVSTLELGDSALYLCASSPDSYSQPQHFGDGTRLSIL.

This rearrangement joins TRBV2 to TRBJ1-4; 7 bases are shared with TRBD1. The germline gives CDR1 SNHLY, CDR2 FYNNEI. The trim removed 3 bases at V and 3 bases at J, leaving 10 bases unmatched. The CDR3 contains 17 residues. The CDR3 bases are TGTGCCAGCAGTGAGTTCTCTGTGGGACAGTCTAATGAAAAACTGTTTTTT. Protein sequence: CASSEFSVGQSNEKLFF.

The V gene is TRBV10-2, the J gene TRBJ2-2; D uncertain. V lost 0 bases to trimming and J lost 0 bases, with 8 bases between them. The V gene's germline CDR1 is WSHSY and CDR2 SAAADI. The CDR3 is 16 amino acids. CDR3 sequence: CASSESTGPNTGELFF. CDR3 DNA sequence: TGCGCCAGCAGTGAGTCGACGGGTCCGAACACCGGGGAGCTGTTTTTT.

The CDR3 is CASSLFGVGSYTDTQYF. CDR3 nucleotides: TGTGCCAGCAGCTTATTCGGTGTTGGCAGCTACACAGATACGCAGTATTTT. The chain combines TRBV7-2 with TRBJ2-3; D remains unclear. CDR1 and CDR2 (germline): SGHTA, FQGNSA. CDR3 length: 17 amino acids. The V end was cut by 2 bases, the J end by 2 bases, with 17 bases between. The entire variable domain, with the rest obtained from reference TRBV7-2 and TRBJ2-3, is as follows: GAGVSQSPSNKVTEKGKDVELRCDPISGHTALYWYRQSLGQGLEFLIYFQGNSAPDKSGLPSDRFSAERTGGSVSTLTIQRTQQEDSAVYLCASSLFGVGSYTDTQYFGPGTRLTVL.

The CDR3 sequence: CASAGLAGGYHTDTQYF. In DNA, the CDR3 is TGTGCCAGCGCGGGACTAGCGGGAGGTTATCACACAGATACGCAGTATTTT. The chain uses TRBV11-2 and TRBJ2-3; TRBD2 matches 15 bases. This CDR3 has 17 amino acids. Per germline, CDR1 SGHAT and CDR2 FQNNGV. After removal of 8 bases from V and 2 bases from J, the junction contained 8 bases not matched to a gene.

This clone was found once. The chain uses TRBV7-2 and TRBJ2-1; no definite D call. Germline CDR1 reads SGHTA; CDR2 reads FQGNSA. Trimming removed 5 bases at V and 2 bases at J, with 16 bases between. This CDR3 is built from 16 residues. The CDR3 reads CASSRLPLGTYNEQFF. The CDR3 bases are TGTGCCAGCAGCCGTTTACCCCTTGGGACCTACAATGAGCAGTTCTTC.

The chain employs TRBV4-1 and TRBJ1-4, with TRBD1 as a possible D gene (6 bases). Germline CDR1 MGHRA, CDR2 YSYEKL. The ends were cut back, 6 bases at V and 0 bases at J, with 11 bases in the middle. The CDR3 totals 15 residues. CDR3 residues: CASRRDIATNEKLFF. The CDR3 bases are TGCGCCAGCAGGCGGGACATCGCAACTAATGAAAAACTGTTTTTT.

The V gene is TRBV4-1, the J gene TRBJ2-1, with no clear D. Trimming removed 0 bases from V and 4 bases from J, with 1 base in between. Germline loops: CDR1 MGHRA, CDR2 YSYEKL. This CDR3 region has 12 residues. The CDR3 reads CASSQDYNEQFF. DNA of the CDR3: TGCGCCAGCAGCCAAGATTACAATGAGCAGTTCTTC.

The chain employs TRBV29-1 and TRBJ2-7; D is possibly TRBD2 (7 bases). The V gene's germline CDR1 is SQVTM and CDR2 ANQGSEA. CDR3 length: 15 residues. V lost 0 bases to trimming and J lost 3 bases, with 15 bases between them. CDR3 coding DNA: TGCAGCGTTGAAGACTTGGGGGGGGCTGGCTACGAGCAGTACTTC. It is translated as CSVEDLGGAGYEQYF.

This clone was counted once. J is TRBJ2-2 and V is TRBV18, with 8 bases aligning to TRBD2. With 0 bases clipped from V and 1 base from J, the junction kept 1 base outside the gene matches. The CDR3 spans 16 residues. The germline V gene encodes CDR1 KGHSH and CDR2 LQKENI. The CDR3 here is CASSPPGTRNTGELFF. The CDR3 DNA follows: TGTGCCAGCTCACCACCAGGGACTAGGAACACCGGGGAGCTGTTTTTT.

The CDR3 region has the DNA TGTGCCAGCAGCTTAGAGGCAGGGTATGAGCAGTACTTC. Amino acids: CASSLEAGYEQYF. V and J are TRBV7-2 and TRBJ2-7, with D maybe TRBD1 (5 bases). V gave up 1 base and J gave up 7 bases, with 11 bases separating them. Germline assignment: CDR1 SGHTA and CDR2 FQGNSA. The CDR3 has 13 amino acids.

The DNA of the CDR3 is TGTGCCAGCAGCCCCCGGGACAGGAACACTGAAGCTTTCTTT. Amino acids: CASSPRDRNTEAFF. This rearrangement joins TRBV9 to TRBJ1-1; TRBD1 aligns across 7 bases. Germline V gives CDR1 SGDLS, CDR2 YYNGEE. The CDR3 loop spans 14 amino acids. Unmatched junction bases numbered 4, after V lost 4 bases and J lost 1 base.

V usage is TRBV19 and J usage is TRBJ2-7; the match to TRBD1 covers 9 bases. The CDR3 totals 15 residues. The germline V gene encodes CDR1 LNHDA and CDR2 SQIVND (reference sequence). V dropped 3 bases and J dropped 3; count of bases not matched to a gene: 6. Here the CDR3 reads CASSIGTGTFYEQYF. The CDR3 DNA reads TGTGCCAGTAGTATCGGGACAGGGACTTTCTACGAGCAGTACTTC.

V usage is TRBV7-9 and J usage is TRBJ2-7, with D tentatively TRBD1 (6 bases). The V end lost 5 bases, the J end lost 3 bases, and 14 bases lay between the germline ends. Germline V gene sequence: CDR1 SEHNR, CDR2 FQNEAQ (reference sequence). This CDR3 is built from 14 residues. CDR3 sequence: CASSRDTKNYEQYF. CDR3 in DNA: TGTGCCAGCAGCCGGGACACAAAAAACTACGAGCAGTACTTC.

CDR3 in amino acids: CASRSGIQETQYF. In DNA, the CDR3 is TGTGCCAGCAGGAGCGGGATTCAAGAGACCCAGTACTTC. The chain is built from TRBV7-2 and TRBJ2-5; 7 bases agree with TRBD2. Germline V gene lookup returns CDR1 SGHTA and CDR2 FQGNSA. Trimming at V came to 6 bases and at J to 2 bases, leaving 3 bases not matched to a gene. This CDR3 is 13 amino acids long.

The J gene is TRBJ2-3, the V gene TRBV11-2; D may correspond to TRBD1 or TRBD2 (6 bases each). This CDR3 has 15 amino acids. Trimming left V 5 bases short and J 1 base short, with 13 bases between. Germline V gene lookup returns CDR1 SGHAT and CDR2 FQNNGV. Here the CDR3 DNA reads TGTGCCAGCAGCCCGGGGGCTGGTGGCACAGATACGCAGTATTTT. Protein: CASSPGAGGTDTQYF.

The chain employs TRBV4-1 and TRBJ2-7; 9 positions match TRBD1. This CDR3 comprises 15 residues. V trimming: 3 bases; J trimming: 2 bases; junction bases outside the gene matches: 5. The germline V gene encodes CDR1 MGHRA and CDR2 YSYEKL. CDR3 amino acids: CASSQMGTGTYEQYF. The CDR3 DNA is TGCGCCAGCAGCCAGATGGGGACAGGGACCTACGAGCAGTACTTC.